The rows below give T cell receptor beta chains drawn from one sample of a study of response to subunit inactivated influenza vaccine. TCRdb re-called the RT-PCR reads with MiXCR, one entry per CDR3 protein. The data show almost 250,000 distinct CDR3 sequences, with more than 10% seen just once and approximately 8.3% held by the top ten. The source was non-naive T cells sorted from PBMCs, collected approximately 15 days before vaccination. These TCRs come from a man aged 45-65 years who received an inactivated influenza vaccine. Both conserved end residues are part of each CDR3. D genes are given only for firm matches. Clone sizes are given selectively: once, few, many, or a class where the clone is expanded.

d_gene: TRBD2
j_gene: TRBJ2-5
v_gene: TRBV20-1
abundance: few
CDR3aa: CSASMLAGSPQETQYF
CDR3nt: TGCAGTGCTAGTATGCTAGCGGGCAGCCCACAAGAGACCCAGTACTTC

d_gene: TRBD2
j_gene: TRBJ2-1
v_gene: TRBV27
abundance: .
CDR3aa: CASSLLREVYNEQFF
CDR3nt: TGTGCCAGCAGTTTATTACGGGAGGTCTACAATGAGCAGTTCTTC

d_gene: .
j_gene: TRBJ1-5
v_gene: TRBV4-2
abundance: many
CDR3aa: CASSQDGGTGYQPQHF
CDR3nt: TGTGCCAGCAGCCAAGACGGGGGAACGGGGTATCAGCCCCAGCATTTT

d_gene: .
j_gene: TRBJ2-5
v_gene: TRBV11-1
abundance: few
CDR3aa: CASSVTPGQETQYF
CDR3nt: TGTGCCAGCAGCGTGACTCCGGGACAAGAGACCCAGTACTTC

d_gene: TRBD1
j_gene: TRBJ1-3
v_gene: TRBV2
abundance: few
CDR3aa: CASSQLQGGSGNTIYF
CDR3nt: TGTGCCAGTAGTCAACTCCAGGGGGGGTCTGGAAACACCATATATTTT

d_gene: .
j_gene: TRBJ2-2
v_gene: TRBV15
abundance: many
CDR3aa: CATSRDVIRSGWNTGELFF
CDR3nt: TGTGCCACCAGCAGAGACGTCATTCGGTCAGGCTGGAACACCGGGGAGCTGTTTTTT

d_gene: .
j_gene: TRBJ2-7
v_gene: TRBV10-3
abundance: few
CDR3aa: CAISGTAGLGEQYF
CDR3nt: TGTGCCATCAGTGGGACAGCCGGCCTGGGCGAGCAGTACTTC

d_gene: .
j_gene: TRBJ2-1
v_gene: TRBV28
abundance: .
CDR3aa: CASIRGGLSYNEQFF
CDR3nt: TGTGCCAGTATACGCGGGGGCCTCTCCTACAATGAGCAGTTCTTC

d_gene: TRBD1
j_gene: TRBJ2-2
v_gene: TRBV5-6
abundance: .
CDR3aa: CASRRTGGVAGELFF
CDR3nt: TGTGCCAGCAGGAGGACAGGGGGCGTCGCCGGGGAGCTGTTTTTT

d_gene: .
j_gene: TRBJ1-5
v_gene: TRBV6-2/TRBV6-3
abundance: many
CDR3aa: CASSYGLGSNQPQHF
CDR3nt: TGTGCCAGCAGTTACGGACTGGGTAGCAATCAGCCCCAGCATTTT

d_gene: .
j_gene: TRBJ2-7
v_gene: TRBV5-1
abundance: .
CDR3aa: CASSLDNSYEQYF
CDR3nt: TGCGCCAGCAGCTTGGACAACTCCTACGAGCAGTACTTC

d_gene: .
j_gene: TRBJ1-4
v_gene: TRBV5-6
abundance: once
CDR3aa: CASSLRGRYEKLFF
CDR3nt: TGTGCCAGCAGCTTGAGAGGGAGGTATGAAAAACTGTTTTTT

d_gene: .
j_gene: TRBJ1-4
v_gene: TRBV12-3/TRBV12-4
abundance: few
CDR3aa: CASSFRPRREKLFF
CDR3nt: TGTGCCAGCAGTTTCCGGCCGCGCAGGGAAAAACTGTTTTTT

d_gene: TRBD2
j_gene: TRBJ2-1
v_gene: TRBV7-9
abundance: many
CDR3aa: CASGTSGGARNEQFF
CDR3nt: TGTGCCAGCGGGACTAGCGGGGGGGCTAGGAATGAGCAGTTCTTC

d_gene: .
j_gene: TRBJ1-1
v_gene: TRBV10-3
abundance: .
CDR3aa: CAIGAGLDTEAFF
CDR3nt: TGTGCCATTGGGGCGGGCTTGGACACTGAAGCTTTCTTT

d_gene: .
j_gene: TRBJ2-5
v_gene: TRBV5-1
abundance: .
CDR3aa: CASRFEGTLGQETQYF
CDR3nt: TGCGCCAGCCGATTTGAGGGGACCTTGGGCCAAGAGACCCAGTACTTC

d_gene: .
j_gene: TRBJ1-4
v_gene: TRBV6-5
abundance: many
CDR3aa: CASSYWSGRGNEKLFF
CDR3nt: TGTGCCAGCAGTTACTGGTCGGGACGCGGTAATGAAAAACTGTTTTTT

d_gene: .
j_gene: TRBJ2-2
v_gene: TRBV19
abundance: few
CDR3aa: CASTYGRLTNTGELFF
CDR3nt: TGTGCCAGTACCTACGGAAGACTGACGAACACCGGGGAGCTGTTTTTT

d_gene: TRBD1
j_gene: TRBJ2-5
v_gene: TRBV5-6
abundance: few
CDR3aa: CASRKDRGRSETQYF
CDR3nt: TGTGCCAGCAGAAAGGACAGGGGGCGCTCAGAGACCCAGTACTTC

d_gene: TRBD1
j_gene: TRBJ1-6
v_gene: TRBV4-2
abundance: few
CDR3aa: CASSGQGYSPLHF
CDR3nt: TGTGCCAGCTCGGGACAGGGTTATTCACCCCTCCACTTT

d_gene: TRBD2
j_gene: TRBJ2-3
v_gene: TRBV20-1
abundance: many
CDR3aa: CSARATGLAGVPSTTDTQYF
CDR3nt: TGCAGTGCTAGGGCTACTGGACTAGCGGGAGTCCCCTCTACCACAGATACGCAGTATTTT

d_gene: TRBD2
j_gene: TRBJ2-1
v_gene: TRBV6-1
abundance: few
CDR3aa: CASTELAGGYNEQFF
CDR3nt: TGTGCCAGCACCGAACTAGCGGGGGGTTACAATGAGCAGTTCTTC

d_gene: .
j_gene: TRBJ1-2
v_gene: TRBV6-1
abundance: .
CDR3aa: CASSADSNYGYTF
CDR3nt: TGTGCCAGCAGTGCCGACAGTAACTATGGCTACACCTTC

d_gene: .
j_gene: TRBJ2-7
v_gene: TRBV27
abundance: few
CDR3aa: CASRDINSYEQYF
CDR3nt: TGTGCCAGCCGGGACATTAACTCCTACGAGCAGTACTTC

d_gene: .
j_gene: TRBJ2-1
v_gene: TRBV6-6
abundance: few
CDR3aa: CASSYVGQEPFF
CDR3nt: TGTGCCAGCAGTTACGTAGGACAAGAGCCGTTCTTC

d_gene: TRBD2
j_gene: TRBJ2-3
v_gene: TRBV28
abundance: .
CDR3aa: CASSSSLAGGVDTQYF
CDR3nt: TGTGCCAGCAGTAGTTCCCTAGCGGGAGGAGTGGATACGCAGTATTTT

d_gene: .
j_gene: TRBJ2-1
v_gene: TRBV4-3
abundance: .
CDR3aa: CASSHVRYNEQFF
CDR3nt: TGCGCCAGCAGCCACGTCCGGTACAATGAGCAGTTCTTC

d_gene: .
j_gene: TRBJ2-2
v_gene: TRBV5-4
abundance: few
CDR3aa: CASNSGEGGSLRTGELFF
CDR3nt: TGTGCCAGCAACTCGGGTGAAGGGGGGTCCCTCCGCACCGGGGAGCTGTTTTTT

d_gene: TRBD1
j_gene: TRBJ2-1
v_gene: TRBV5-1
abundance: many
CDR3aa: CASSWAQGANNEQFF
CDR3nt: TGCGCCAGCAGCTGGGCACAGGGGGCCAACAATGAGCAGTTCTTC

d_gene: .
j_gene: TRBJ2-2
v_gene: TRBV10-1
abundance: .
CDR3aa: CASSESALGNANTGELFF
CDR3nt: TGCGCCAGCAGTGAGTCGGCGTTAGGGAACGCGAACACCGGGGAGCTGTTTTTT

d_gene: .
j_gene: TRBJ1-5
v_gene: TRBV28
abundance: few
CDR3aa: CASSLAMTAPNQPQHF
CDR3nt: TGTGCCAGCAGTTTGGCCATGACAGCCCCCAATCAGCCCCAGCATTTT

d_gene: TRBD2
j_gene: TRBJ2-1
v_gene: TRBV7-2
abundance: many
CDR3aa: CASSLTSGGRSYNEQFF
CDR3nt: TGTGCCAGCAGCCTCACTAGCGGGGGTAGGTCCTACAATGAGCAGTTCTTC

d_gene: .
j_gene: TRBJ1-2
v_gene: TRBV4-3
abundance: few
CDR3aa: CASSQGGGHRLYGYTF
CDR3nt: TGCGCCAGCAGCCAAGGAGGCGGACATCGGCTCTATGGCTACACCTTC

d_gene: TRBD2
j_gene: TRBJ2-6
v_gene: TRBV11-2
abundance: few
CDR3aa: CASSLVGLAGGGANVLTF
CDR3nt: TGTGCCAGCAGCTTAGTCGGACTAGCGGGAGGTGGGGCCAACGTCCTGACTTTC

d_gene: TRBD2
j_gene: TRBJ2-7
v_gene: TRBV2
abundance: .
CDR3aa: CASSRITSSGVSSYEQYF
CDR3nt: TGTGCCAGCAGCCGAATCACCTCTAGCGGGGTAAGCTCCTACGAGCAGTACTTC

d_gene: .
j_gene: TRBJ1-4
v_gene: TRBV5-6
abundance: .
CDR3aa: CASSRGVTNEKLFF
CDR3nt: TGTGCCAGCAGCAGGGGGGTGACTAATGAAAAACTGTTTTTT

d_gene: TRBD2
j_gene: TRBJ2-5
v_gene: TRBV27
abundance: .
CDR3aa: CASSSGLSGETQYF
CDR3nt: TGTGCCAGCAGTTCGGGACTATCCGGAGAGACCCAGTACTTC

d_gene: .
j_gene: TRBJ2-2
v_gene: TRBV4-3
abundance: few
CDR3aa: CASSQDWPRLGELFF
CDR3nt: TGCGCCAGCAGCCAAGATTGGCCGAGACTCGGGGAGCTGTTTTTT

d_gene: .
j_gene: TRBJ2-1
v_gene: TRBV10-1
abundance: many
CDR3aa: CASRREPRGEQFF
CDR3nt: TGCGCCAGCAGACGAGAACCCAGGGGTGAGCAGTTCTTC

d_gene: .
j_gene: TRBJ2-1
v_gene: TRBV9
abundance: .
CDR3aa: CASSVAPVDPPLYNEQFF
CDR3nt: TGTGCCAGCAGCGTAGCCCCCGTCGACCCTCCCCTCTACAATGAGCAGTTCTTC

d_gene: .
j_gene: TRBJ1-4
v_gene: TRBV11-2
abundance: few
CDR3aa: CASSLGHLEKLFF
CDR3nt: TGTGCCAGCAGCTTAGGACATCTTGAAAAACTGTTTTTT

d_gene: TRBD2
j_gene: TRBJ2-7
v_gene: TRBV4-2
abundance: .
CDR3aa: CAISQVLAGGGGEQYF
CDR3nt: TGTGCCATCAGCCAAGTACTAGCGGGAGGAGGGGGCGAGCAGTACTTC

d_gene: .
j_gene: TRBJ1-1
v_gene: TRBV11-3
abundance: .
CDR3aa: CASSLDGAAEAFF
CDR3nt: TGTGCCAGCAGCTTAGATGGTGCGGCTGAAGCTTTCTTT

d_gene: .
j_gene: TRBJ2-1
v_gene: TRBV24-1
abundance: few
CDR3aa: CATSGKTYNEQFF
CDR3nt: TGTGCCACCTCGGGAAAGACCTACAATGAGCAGTTCTTC

d_gene: .
j_gene: TRBJ1-4
v_gene: TRBV5-1
abundance: few
CDR3aa: CASSLSRNSLKGEKLFF
CDR3nt: TGCGCCAGCAGCTTGAGTAGGAATTCCCTGAAGGGTGAAAAACTGTTTTTT

d_gene: TRBD1
j_gene: TRBJ2-1
v_gene: TRBV28
abundance: .
CDR3aa: CASSSPGQGYWEQFF
CDR3nt: TGTGCCAGCAGTTCGCCGGGACAGGGTTACTGGGAGCAGTTCTTC

d_gene: .
j_gene: TRBJ2-7
v_gene: TRBV15
abundance: once
CDR3aa: CATSRDKTGTRYEQYF
CDR3nt: TGTGCCACCAGCAGAGATAAAACAGGGACTCGCTACGAGCAGTACTTC

d_gene: TRBD2
j_gene: TRBJ2-7
v_gene: TRBV4-1
abundance: .
CDR3aa: CASSQETSGGYEQYF
CDR3nt: TGCGCCAGCAGCCAAGAAACTAGCGGGGGGTACGAGCAGTACTTC

d_gene: TRBD2
j_gene: TRBJ2-3
v_gene: TRBV20-1
abundance: many
CDR3aa: CSATRTSGRSDTQYF
CDR3nt: TGCAGTGCTACCAGGACTAGCGGGAGGTCAGATACGCAGTATTTT

d_gene: TRBD1
j_gene: TRBJ2-4
v_gene: TRBV28
abundance: many
CDR3aa: CASSSGQGLAKNIQYF
CDR3nt: TGTGCCAGCAGTTCCGGACAGGGACTGGCCAAAAACATTCAGTACTTC

d_gene: TRBD2
j_gene: TRBJ2-1
v_gene: TRBV20-1
abundance: .
CDR3aa: CSARGEGLAVQFF
CDR3nt: TGCAGTGCTAGAGGCGAGGGGCTAGCGGTTCAGTTCTTC

d_gene: .
j_gene: TRBJ2-5
v_gene: TRBV12-3/TRBV12-4
abundance: few
CDR3aa: CASTFAAATQETQYF
CDR3nt: TGTGCCAGCACTTTCGCCGCGGCAACCCAAGAGACCCAGTACTTC

d_gene: TRBD2
j_gene: TRBJ2-1
v_gene: TRBV7-6
abundance: .
CDR3aa: CASSLRRSGGAFDEQFF
CDR3nt: TGTGCCAGCAGCCTACGTCGAAGCGGGGGGGCCTTTGATGAGCAGTTCTTC

d_gene: TRBD2
j_gene: TRBJ2-3
v_gene: TRBV29-1
abundance: few
CDR3aa: CSLQRGRADTQYF
CDR3nt: TGCAGCCTTCAGCGGGGCAGGGCAGATACGCAGTATTTT

d_gene: TRBD1
j_gene: TRBJ1-5
v_gene: TRBV7-2
abundance: .
CDR3aa: CASSRGQSNQPQHF
CDR3nt: TGTGCCAGCAGCCGGGGACAGAGCAATCAGCCCCAGCATTTT

d_gene: .
j_gene: TRBJ1-1
v_gene: TRBV7-9
abundance: .
CDR3aa: CASSPRTEVTAEAFF
CDR3nt: TGTGCCAGCAGCCCAAGGACGGAGGTCACGGCTGAAGCTTTCTTT

d_gene: .
j_gene: TRBJ1-1
v_gene: TRBV5-6
abundance: few
CDR3aa: CASRVAGGTEAFF
CDR3nt: TGTGCCAGCAGGGTGGCCGGGGGCACTGAAGCTTTCTTT

d_gene: .
j_gene: TRBJ1-5
v_gene: TRBV27
abundance: few
CDR3aa: CASSFSGLSNQPQHF
CDR3nt: TGTGCCAGCAGTTTTTCGGGACTTAGCAATCAGCCCCAGCATTTT

d_gene: .
j_gene: TRBJ2-1
v_gene: TRBV15
abundance: few
CDR3aa: CATSIGQLYNEQFF
CDR3nt: TGTGCCACCAGCATTGGACAGTTATACAATGAGCAGTTCTTC

d_gene: .
j_gene: TRBJ1-5
v_gene: TRBV30
abundance: many
CDR3aa: CAWSIQGNQPQHF
CDR3nt: TGTGCCTGGAGTATCCAGGGGAATCAGCCCCAGCATTTT